Listed here are 10 T cell receptor beta chains from one sample, sequenced in a study of shared clonotypes between healthy human individuals. The repertoire was sequenced with immunoSEQ multiplex PCR; TCRdb's copy has only in-frame clones and lacks some. The sample has some 2.1 million clones, approximately 95% seen once. The sample taken for sequencing was naive CD4+ T cells sorted from blood. Subset: CD45RA+ positively selected. These receptors were obtained from a young man in good health.

V usage is TRBV28 and J usage is TRBJ2-5; D perhaps matches TRBD1 (6 bases). The CDR3 spans 14 residues. Germline V gene data show CDR1 as MDHEN and CDR2 as SYDVKM. The V end was cut by 3 bases, the J end by 3 bases, with 11 bases between. DNA of the CDR3: TGTGCCAGCAGTTTTACAGGGAAGGAAGAGACCCAGTACTTC. Translating it yields CASSFTGKEETQYF.

The rearrangement joins TRBV29-1 to TRBJ2-1, with a possible D match to TRBD2 (6 bases). There are 12 residues in the CDR3. The V gene's germline CDR1 is SQVTM and CDR2 ANQGSEA. V was clipped by 7 bases and J by 9 bases, with 16 bases between them. CDR3 loop: CSAASGLSEQFF. The CDR3 nucleotides are TGCAGCGCTGCCTCGGGACTTAGTGAGCAGTTCTTC.

The genes are TRBV5-1 and TRBJ1-4, with D possibly TRBD1 on 5 matching bases. CDR3 length: 15 residues. The germline V and J ends were trimmed by 4 bases and 5 bases, with 15 bases remaining between them. Germline CDR1 SGHRS, CDR2 YFSETQ. CDR3 residues: CASSPVGGSNEKLFF. Written as DNA, the CDR3 is TGCGCCAGCAGCCCGGTTGGGGGTTCGAATGAAAAACTGTTTTTT.

A note on this clone: Other DNA variants within this sample encode the same CDR3. The chain is built from TRBV5-6 and TRBJ1-6; D is uncertain. V was cut by 4 bases and J by 6 bases, with 8 bases left in between. The CDR3 consists of 13 residues. Germline CDR1 is SGHDT and CDR2 is YYEEEE. The CDR3, as DNA: TGTGCCAGCAGCCTGGATTCTAATTCACCCCTCCACTTT. Amino acids: CASSLDSNSPLHF.

The rearrangement links TRBV7-2 to TRBJ1-2; 10 bases line up with TRBD1. The CDR3 consists of 17 residues. The germline V gene has CDR1 SGHTA and CDR2 FQGNSA. After removal of 5 bases from V and 3 bases from J, the junction contained 12 bases not matched to a gene. The CDR3, as DNA: TGTGCCAGCAGCCCCAAGGGCGGGACAGGGGTCGACTATGGCTACACCTTC. Translated, it gives CASSPKGGTGVDYGYTF.

V gene TRBV19 combines with J gene TRBJ2-7; D may match TRBD1 or TRBD2 (5 bases each). V was clipped by 7 bases and J by 2 bases, with 18 bases between them. CDR1 and CDR2 (germline): LNHDA, SQIVND (reference sequence). The CDR3 loop spans 15 amino acids. CDR3 coding DNA: TGTGCCAGTACCCCCGAGGGGCTTGGGGCCTACGAGCAGTACTTC. Translation gives CASTPEGLGAYEQYF.

Concerning this clone: Within the sample, other DNA sequences also encode this same CDR3. The V and J genes are TRBV28 and TRBJ2-7; D not certain. V lost 2 bases to trimming and J lost 2 bases, with 7 bases between them. The CDR3 is 13 residues long. CDR1 is MDHEN, CDR2 SYDVKM, per germline. The CDR3 sequence: CASSLPGAYEQYF. CDR3 DNA sequence: TGTGCCAGCAGTTTACCAGGAGCCTACGAGCAGTACTTC. Variable domain in full (rest from reference TRBV28 and TRBJ2-7): DVKVTQSSRYLVKRTGEKVFLECVQDMDHENMFWYRQDPGLGLRLIYFSYDVKMKEKGDIPEGYSVSREKKERFSLILESASTNQTSMYLCASSLPGAYEQYFGPGTRLTVT.

The chain carries TRBV5-4 and TRBJ2-5; D ambiguous. The CDR3 extends over 13 amino acids. Germline V gives CDR1 SGHNT, CDR2 YYREEE (reference sequence). V lost 1 base and J lost 5, with 9 bases in between. CDR3 in amino acids: CASSLTVGETQYF. In nucleotides, the CDR3 is TGTGCCAGCAGCTTGACGGTGGGGGAGACCCAGTACTTC.

V gene TRBV7-9 combines with J gene TRBJ2-5, with 9 bases lining up with TRBD1. This CDR3 spans 16 amino acids. Trimming removed 5 bases from V and 1 base from J; junction bases left unmatched: 8. Germline V gene sequence: CDR1 SEHNR, CDR2 FQNEAQ (reference sequence). CDR3: CASSRQTGGVQETQYF. The CDR3 bases are TGTGCCAGCAGCCGGCAGACAGGGGGAGTCCAAGAGACCCAGTACTTC. Full variable domain (outside the CDR3, taken from reference TRBV7-9 and TRBJ2-5): DTGVSQNPRHKITKRGQNVTFRCDPISEHNRLYWYRQTLGQGPEFLTYFQNEAQLEKSRLLSDRFSAERPKGSFSTLEIQRTEQGDSAMYLCASSRQTGGVQETQYFGPGTRLLVL.

Points on this clone: The same CDR3 can be traced to other DNA sequences in this sample. This chain uses TRBV6-5 with TRBJ2-5; 7 bases map to TRBD1. The germline V gene has CDR1 MNHEY and CDR2 SVGAGI. The CDR3 covers 14 residues. The V gene end was trimmed by 3 bases and the J gene end by 4 bases; junction bases not matched to a gene: 5. CDR3 sequence reads: CASSYRGPPETQYF. In nucleotides, the CDR3 is TGTGCCAGCAGTTATAGGGGGCCCCCAGAGACCCAGTACTTC.